These 27 T cell receptor beta chains share one sample of origin, sequenced in a study of regulatory T cells in long-lasting Graves disease. HTBI primers from iRepertoire and Arm-PCR of CDR3 regions yielded the TCR beta libraries. MiXCR, applied by TCRdb to the multiplex PCR reads, yields one record per CDR3 protein. This sample has fewer than 500,000 distinct CDR3 sequences, with 15% to 20% found just once. Time point described: newly diagnosed GD, antithyroid drugs for less than 3 months. Making the TCR library involved RNA that had been extracted from PBMCs. These data also featured in a second study, about T cells in Graves' hyperthyroidism and ophthalmopathy.

Sequenced material: peripheral blood mononuclear cells (PBMCs), taken at new diagnosis, from a patient treated with antithyroid drugs. These receptors were collected from a man aged 35-49 years with Graves disease.

A word on this clonotype: This could be a read error, since a much larger clone is one nucleotide away. The chain recombines TRBV12-3 or TRBV12-4 with TRBJ2-1; D call uncertain. The V gene lost 5 bases and the J gene lost 10 bases, with 12 bases spanning the gap. The CDR3 length is 12 residues. CDR3 sequence: CASSPAANEQFF. The CDR3 nucleotides read TGTGCCAGCAGTCCGGCGGCCAACGAGCAGTTCTTC.

The V call is TRBV11-2, the J call TRBJ2-2, with D possibly TRBD2 on 6 matching bases. With 1 base removed from V and 6 bases from J, the gap between germline ends came to 9 bases. The CDR3 consists of 14 residues. Germline lookup yields CDR1 SGHAT and CDR2 FQNNGV. The CDR3 sequence: CASSLALAAGELFF. The CDR3 DNA is TGTGCCAGCAGCTTAGCACTAGCCGCCGGGGAGCTGTTTTTT. The full variable domain, in which reference TRBV11-2 and TRBJ2-2 provide the parts outside the CDR3, is EAGVAQSPRYKIIEKRQSVAFWCNPISGHATLYWYQQILGQGPKLLIQFQNNGVVDDSQLPKDRFSAERLKGVDSTLKIQPAKLEDSAVYLCASSLALAAGELFFGEGSRLTVL.

This clonotype occurred many times. CDR3 protein: CASSSPRDTQYF. The CDR3 DNA is TGCGCCAGCAGCTCTCCTCGCGATACGCAGTATTTT. This chain links TRBV5-1 with TRBJ2-3; D unclear. Germline loops: CDR1 SGHRS, CDR2 YFSETQ. CDR3 length equals 12 residues. V shed 3 bases and J shed 6 bases, with 8 bases lying between them. The full variable domain, rest sourced from reference TRBV5-1 and TRBJ2-3, is KAGVTQTPRYLIKTRGQQVTLSCSPISGHRSVSWYQQTPGQGLQFLFEYFSETQRNKGNFPGRFSGRQFSNSRSEMNVSTLELGDSALYLCASSSPRDTQYFGPGTRLTVL.

The V gene is TRBV5-1, the J gene TRBJ2-4, with D uncertain. This CDR3 comprises 12 residues. CDR1 and CDR2 from the germline V gene are SGHRS and YFSETQ. The germline V and J ends were trimmed by 7 bases and 8 bases, with 13 bases remaining between them. CDR3 sequence: CASLQSRDIQYF. For the CDR3, the DNA is TGCGCCAGCCTCCAGTCCCGGGACATTCAGTACTTC.

This clonotype was counted only a few times. The CDR3 coding sequence is TGTGCCAGCAGTGAATACTTGAGTTTTGGGGGGGAGCAGTACTTC. Protein product: CASSEYLSFGGEQYF. The chain couples TRBV2 to TRBJ2-7; weak D call: TRBD2 (6 bases). From germline, CDR1 is SNHLY and CDR2 FYNNEI. V gave up 2 bases and J gave up 7 bases, with 18 bases separating them. The CDR3 totals 15 residues.

The table lists this clonotype with many counts. This sequence joins TRBV28 and TRBJ2-5; the match to TRBD2 covers 7 bases. Germline lookup yields CDR1 MDHEN and CDR2 SYDVKM. V shed 7 bases, J shed 5 bases, and the junction held 10 bases outside the gene matches. CDR3 length: 14 amino acids. The CDR3 protein is CASNPLAVKETQYF. The DNA for the CDR3 is TGTGCCAGCAATCCGCTAGCGGTTAAGGAGACCCAGTACTTC. The full variable domain, completed using reference TRBV28 and TRBJ2-5, is DVKVTQSSRYLVKRTGEKVFLECVQDMDHENMFWYRQDPGLGLRLIYFSYDVKMKEKGDIPEGYSVSREKKERFSLILESASTNQTSMYLCASNPLAVKETQYFGPGTRLLVL.

Ten or more counts support this clonotype. The V and J genes are TRBV3-1 and TRBJ1-1; D is unclear. Germline V lookup: CDR1 LGHDT, CDR2 YNNKEL (reference sequence). The CDR3 length is 13 residues. Trimming left V 3 bases short and J 1 base short, with 6 bases between. CDR3 loop: CASSHRTNTEAFF. The CDR3 region has the DNA TGTGCCAGCAGCCACCGGACGAACACTGAAGCTTTCTTT.

This sequence joins TRBV12-3 or TRBV12-4 and TRBJ2-3; D is undetermined. The CDR3 covers 13 residues. V was shortened by 6 bases and J by 1 base, with 8 bases between the two germline ends. The CDR3 DNA sequence: TGTGCCAGCAGGTACTACGGCACAGATACGCAGTATTTT. Translating it yields CASRYYGTDTQYF.

Concerning this clonotype: Possible read error: a much larger clone is one base away. This chain connects TRBV7-2 to TRBJ2-1, with 12 bases lining up with TRBD2. The J segment lost 0 bases and the V segment lost 5 bases, leaving 11 bases of the junction unmatched. This CDR3 comprises 19 residues. CDR1 is SGHTA, CDR2 FQGNSA, per germline. CDR3 nucleotides: TGTGCCAGCAGCCCTGGACTAGCGGGGTGGGAAAGCTCCTACAATGAGCAGTTCTTC. Translation gives CASSPGLAGWESSYNEQFF.

In its sample, this clonotype was seen many times. V usage is TRBV5-1 and J usage is TRBJ2-5, with D perhaps TRBD1 (5 bases). The V end lost 4 bases, the J end lost 4 bases, and 11 bases lay between the germline ends. CDR3 length equals 13 residues. Per germline, CDR1 SGHRS and CDR2 YFSETQ. CDR3 loop: CASSGPQGETQYF. Written as DNA, the CDR3 is TGCGCCAGCAGCGGGCCCCAGGGAGAGACCCAGTACTTC. Together with reference TRBV5-1 and TRBJ2-5, the CDR3 gives the full variable domain: KAGVTQTPRYLIKTRGQQVTLSCSPISGHRSVSWYQQTPGQGLQFLFEYFSETQRNKGNFPGRFSGRQFSNSRSEMNVSTLELGDSALYLCASSGPQGETQYFGPGTRLLVL.

This clonotype has at least ten counts. The CDR3 region is CASSLQGQSYEQYF. DNA for the CDR3: TGTGCCAGCAGCTTACAAGGACAGTCCTACGAGCAGTACTTC. V and J are TRBV13 and TRBJ2-7; a weak D match, TRBD1 (6 bases). With 2 bases removed from V and 1 base from J, the gap between germline ends came to 9 bases. This CDR3 has 14 residues. Germline CDR1 reads PRHDT; CDR2 reads FYEKMQ (reference sequence).

The sample holds many counts of this clonotype. The gene calls are TRBV18 and TRBJ2-7; 7 bases agree with TRBD2. The CDR3 consists of 13 residues. V trimming: 6 bases; J trimming: 2 bases; junction bases outside the gene matches: 4. Germline values: CDR1 KGHSH, CDR2 LQKENI. The CDR3 DNA reads TGTGCCAGCTCGTCCGGGACTACCTACGAGCAGTACTTC. Protein sequence: CASSSGTTYEQYF.

This clonotype was seen at least ten times. The chain carries TRBV10-3 and TRBJ2-7; 9 bases are shared with TRBD2. CDR1 ENHRY and CDR2 SYGVKD come from the germline V gene. CDR3 length equals 15 residues. V lost 0 bases and J lost 4; bases outside the gene matches: 4. Here the CDR3 reads CAISESGGREYEQYF. CDR3 sequence (DNA): TGTGCCATCAGTGAGTCAGGCGGGAGGGAGTACGAGCAGTACTTC.

A remark on this clonotype: A much larger clone is a single base away; this may be a read error. This rearrangement joins TRBV11-1 to TRBJ2-7; D is possibly TRBD1 (5 bases). This CDR3 has 17 amino acids. From germline, CDR1 is SGHAT and CDR2 FQDESV (reference sequence). The CDR3 protein is CAGSLRLPRGSGDEQYF. The CDR3 nucleotides are TGTGCCGGCAGCTTACGCCTCCCTAGGGGAAGTGGCGACGAGCAGTACTTC.

The V gene is TRBV6-1, the J gene TRBJ2-7, with D perhaps TRBD1 (5 bases). CDR1 is MNHNS, CDR2 SASEGT, per germline. Trimming shortened V by 7 bases and J by 2 bases, and 9 bases separated the two germline ends. The length of the CDR3 is 12 residues. The CDR3 is CASTGLAYEQYF. As DNA, the CDR3 is TGTGCCAGCACAGGGCTAGCCTACGAGCAGTACTTC.

This clonotype was seen more than once but under ten times. This chain links TRBV10-2 with TRBJ2-1; TRBD2 is a possible D gene (6 bases). Trimming removed 0 bases at V and 7 bases at J, with 10 bases between. This CDR3 region has 14 residues. The germline CDR1 and CDR2 sequences are WSHSY and SAAADI. The DNA for the CDR3 is TGCGCCAGCAGTGAGTCGACTAGTGCGAATGAGCAGTTCTTC. Translation: CASSESTSANEQFF.

A note on this clonotype: It may be a read error: a sequence one base away is much more abundant. This chain links TRBV6-1 with TRBJ2-4; a possible D gene is TRBD1 (5 bases). V was trimmed by 8 bases and J by 1 base, leaving 15 bases between them. CDR1 and CDR2 from the germline V gene are MNHNS and SASEGT. This CDR3 has 15 amino acids. Here the CDR3 DNA reads TGTGCCAGCCAGACAGACCCTATGGCCAAAAACATTCAGTACTTC. It translates to CASQTDPMAKNIQYF.

This clonotype occurred a few times. The CDR3 reads CASSPPSKREGPYEQYF. In DNA, the CDR3 is TGTGCCAGCTCACCACCGAGCAAGCGGGAGGGCCCCTACGAGCAGTACTTC. The V call is TRBV18, the J call TRBJ2-7; 10 bases are a match to TRBD2. V lost 0 bases to trimming and J lost 2 bases; unmatched junction nucleotides: 7. Germline V lookup: CDR1 KGHSH, CDR2 LQKENI. The CDR3 is 17 residues long.

The rearrangement joins TRBV20-1 to TRBJ2-6, with D possibly matching TRBD1 (5 bases). The CDR3 runs to 17 residues. V was shortened by 0 bases and J by 0 bases, with 12 bases between the two germline ends. The germline gives CDR1 DFQATT, CDR2 SNEGSKA (reference sequence). CDR3 bases: TGCAGTGCTAGAGATCCAGGGTATCCCTCTGGGGCCAACGTCCTGACTTTC. Translation: CSARDPGYPSGANVLTF.

This clonotype was seen at least ten times. This chain links TRBV5-1 with TRBJ2-3; tentative D call: TRBD1 (6 bases). The CDR3 sequence is 16 residues long. The ends were cut back, 4 bases at V and 1 base at J, with 16 bases in the middle. Germline lookup yields CDR1 SGHRS and CDR2 YFSETQ. The CDR3 protein is CASSRSTGTGTDTQYF. The CDR3 DNA follows: TGCGCCAGCAGCAGGTCAACAGGGACGGGCACAGATACGCAGTATTTT.

Remarks on this clonotype: Just one base apart from a much larger clone, this may be a read error. V is TRBV28 and J is TRBJ1-2; 9 bases fit TRBD1. This CDR3 region has 17 residues. Germline CDR1 and CDR2: MDHEN and SYDVKM. The CDR3: CSSMGEGQGGVNYGYTF. CDR3 nucleotide sequence: TGTTCCAGCATGGGAGAGGGACAGGGAGGGGTTAACTATGGCTACACCTTC.

This clonotype was counted many times. The genes are TRBV2 and TRBJ2-3; 7 nucleotides match TRBD2. V was clipped by 7 bases and J by 7 bases; unmatched bases: 5. The CDR3 is 12 residues long. The germline gives CDR1 SNHLY, CDR2 FYNNEI. In DNA form, the CDR3 reads TGTGCCAGCATCAGCGGGAAGAATACGCAGTATTTT. It translates to CASISGKNTQYF.

This CDR3 is CASSLGGPRDREGPEAFF. In DNA, the CDR3 is TGTGCCAGCAGCTTAGGGGGGCCCCGGGACAGGGAGGGCCCTGAAGCTTTCTTT. The chain has TRBV7-9 and TRBJ1-1, with 9 nucleotides matching TRBD1. After removal of 1 base from V and 6 bases from J, the junction contained 15 bases not matched to a gene. This CDR3 spans 18 amino acids. Germline loops: CDR1 SEHNR, CDR2 FQNEAQ (reference sequence).

This clonotype has at least ten counts. As DNA, the CDR3 is TGTGCCAGCAGTTTACCTGGACGGTACTACGAGCAGTACTTC. Its protein product is CASSLPGRYYEQYF. The chain is built from TRBV28 and TRBJ2-7; D call uncertain. CDR1 MDHEN and CDR2 SYDVKM come from the germline V gene. The CDR3 has 14 residues. V gave up 2 bases and J gave up 3 bases, with 11 bases separating them.

This clonotype showed up just a few times. This chain uses TRBV6-1 with TRBJ1-2, with D possibly being TRBD1 (5 bases). The CDR3 has 12 amino acids. The germline gives CDR1 MNHNS, CDR2 SASEGT. Trimming stripped 5 bases from V and 8 bases from J, with 12 bases between. The CDR3 sequence is CASSLGTPGYTF. CDR3 coding DNA: TGTGCCAGCAGTCTCGGGACTCCAGGCTACACCTTC.

The sample holds many counts of this clonotype. The chain links TRBV30 to TRBJ1-5; 11 bases map to TRBD1. Trimming at V came to 2 bases and at J to 5 bases, leaving 5 bases not matched to a gene. The CDR3 is made up of 15 amino acids. CDR1 is GTSNPN, CDR2 SVGIG, per germline (reference sequence). The CDR3 sequence is CAWSTGQGAHQPQHF. The CDR3 DNA reads TGTGCCTGGAGTACTGGACAGGGGGCTCATCAGCCCCAGCATTTT.

This clonotype was counted a few times. The genes are TRBV11-2 and TRBJ2-7, with D perhaps matching TRBD2 (5 bases). Germline V lookup: CDR1 SGHAT, CDR2 FQNNGV. The CDR3 is 15 amino acids. Trimming removed 1 base at V and 5 bases at J, with 15 bases between. CDR3 nucleotide sequence: TGTGCCAGCAGCTTAGCTCTCACGGAGGACCACGAGCAGTACTTC. This encodes CASSLALTEDHEQYF.